This T cell receptor beta chain comes out of a study of blood T cell repertoires in COVID-19. About the research overall: Sample material is recorded as cDNA or gDNA derived from T cells, B-cell-depleted T cells, or PBMCs.

Authors' processing steps: Cell counts per sample came from amplifying reference gene primers. Sequencing was performed with immunoSEQ multiplex PCR; in TCRdb, only in-frame clones are kept and a portion is missing. D and trimming come from the DNA, and the V and J calls and clone size come from that table. The sample carries 100,000 or so clones, around 93% recorded once. Sequenced sample: peripheral blood. This clonotype was sampled from a human donor with active COVID-19. The donor label of this sample is uncertain.

The CDR3 here is CASSLLLRGKETQYF. CDR3 nucleotides: TGTGCCAGCAGCTTATTGCTCAGGGGAAAAGAGACCCAGTACTTC. This rearrangement joins TRBV7-9 to TRBJ2-5, with D possibly matching TRBD1 (6 bases). This CDR3 spans 15 amino acids. V was cut by 2 bases and J by 3 bases, with 13 bases left in between. In germline, CDR1 is SEHNR, CDR2 FQNEAQ (reference sequence).